This passage covers 28 T cell receptor beta chains from one sample sequenced in a study of blood T cell repertoires in COVID-19 (dated by TCRdb to 2020 to 2022). Preparation of the library involved the immunoSEQ multiplex PCR assay. The table was pulled from immuneACCESS by TCRdb, which kept in-frame rearrangements only. Such tables lose some clones; where checked, under half of the loss comes from unresolved V genes, and the rest has no known cause. For this sample there are 240,000 or so clones; 86% appear just once. Roughly 5.8% of the sample lies in the top ten. Sequencing was performed on peripheral blood. These receptors were obtained from a man in his fifties or sixties with acute or convalescent COVID-19.

The chain is built from TRBV6-5 and TRBJ2-7; D remains unclear. Deletions cut 7 bases from V and 1 base from J, with 5 bases between. The CDR3 consists of 11 residues. The germline gives CDR1 MNHEY, CDR2 SVGAGI. This chain's CDR3 is CASTSSYEQYF. Here the CDR3 DNA reads TGTGCCAGCACCAGTTCCTACGAGCAGTACTTC.

This clone came up once. The rearrangement joins TRBV30 to TRBJ2-1; 7 bases agree with TRBD2. Unmatched junction bases numbered 11, after V lost 7 bases and J lost 5 bases. Germline-derived CDR1 and CDR2 are GTSNPN and SVGIG (reference sequence). CDR3 length: 14 amino acids. In DNA, the CDR3 is TGTGCCTCCCAGGGAGGGAGGGCTGACAATGAGCAGTTCTTC. This translates into CASQGGRADNEQFF.

The gene calls are TRBV6-1 and TRBJ2-2; possibly TRBD2 for D (5 bases). From germline, CDR1 is MNHNS and CDR2 SASEGT. The CDR3 totals 14 residues. V was trimmed by 2 bases and J by 5 bases, leaving 9 bases between them. DNA for the CDR3: TGTGCCAGCAGTGAAAACACTAGGACCGGGGAGCTGTTTTTT. It is translated as CASSENTRTGELFF.

This clone was seen once. This chain connects TRBV28 to TRBJ1-6; TRBD1 matches at 8 bases. The CDR3 sequence is 16 residues long. From germline, CDR1 is MDHEN and CDR2 SYDVKM. J gave up 2 bases and V 4 bases, and 4 bases lay outside the gene matches. CDR3 region: CASSYRGFAYNSPLHF. The CDR3 DNA reads TGTGCCAGCAGTTACAGGGGGTTTGCCTATAATTCACCCCTCCACTTT. Combining the CDR3 with reference TRBV28 and TRBJ1-6 gives the whole variable domain DVKVTQSSRYLVKRTGEKVFLECVQDMDHENMFWYRQDPGLGLRLIYFSYDVKMKEKGDIPEGYSVSREKKERFSLILESASTNQTSMYLCASSYRGFAYNSPLHFGNGTRLTVT.

The rearrangement joins TRBV19 to TRBJ1-1, with D possibly being TRBD1 (6 bases). Germline CDR1 is LNHDA and CDR2 is SQIVND (reference sequence). The ends were cut back, 9 bases at V and 5 bases at J, with 13 bases in the middle. This CDR3 has 12 amino acids. CDR3 sequence (DNA): TGTGCCAGCGGCGACAGGAGGACTGAAGCTTTCTTT. This codes for CASGDRRTEAFF.

The chain is built from TRBV14 and TRBJ1-2, with a weak D call TRBD1 (6 bases). V gave up 2 bases and J gave up 6 bases, with 13 bases separating them. Germline values: CDR1 SGHDN, CDR2 FVKESK. The CDR3 extends over 14 amino acids. The CDR3: CASSQRTEADGYTF. The CDR3, as DNA: TGTGCCAGCAGCCAAAGGACAGAGGCTGATGGCTACACCTTC.

The chain joins TRBV6-5 to TRBJ2-2; 7 nucleotides line up with TRBD2. This CDR3 is built from 13 residues. The germline gives CDR1 MNHEY, CDR2 SVGAGI. V gave up 9 bases and J gave up 3 bases; unmatched junction bases: 4. The CDR3 is CASKRGHTGELFF. As DNA, the CDR3 is TGTGCCAGTAAGCGGGGCCACACCGGGGAGCTGTTTTTT.

The gene calls are TRBV7-3 and TRBJ2-3; 16 bases are a match to TRBD2. The CDR3 consists of 17 residues. Looked up from germline, CDR1 is SGHTA and CDR2 is FQGTGA. The ends lost 3 bases at V and 4 bases at J; junction bases unmatched: 4. The CDR3 protein is CASSLGLAGGLADTQYF. In DNA form, the CDR3 reads TGTGCCAGCAGCTTGGGACTAGCGGGAGGGCTGGCAGATACGCAGTATTTT.

CDR3 sequence (DNA): TGTGCCAGCAGCCAAGAGGGGGACAGGGCCAACTATGGCTACACCTTC. It is translated as CASSQEGDRANYGYTF. The gene calls are TRBV14 and TRBJ1-2; 9 bases match TRBD1. The germline V gene has CDR1 SGHDN and CDR2 FVKESK. The ends lost 0 bases at V and 2 bases at J; junction bases unmatched: 4. This CDR3 has 16 residues.

This sequence joins TRBV5-4 and TRBJ2-3; maybe TRBD1 (5 bases). The V gene's germline CDR1 is SGHNT and CDR2 YYREEE (reference sequence). The CDR3 has 13 residues. The V and J ends lost 4 bases and 6 bases respectively, with 12 bases between them. The CDR3 DNA reads as TGTGCCAGCAGCCCCCAGGGCTCTGATACGCAGTATTTT. Its translation is CASSPQGSDTQYF.

The CDR3, as DNA: TGTGCCAGTAGAACTAGCGGAACCGTCTCCTACAATGAGCAGTTCTTC. Amino acid sequence: CASRTSGTVSYNEQFF. The J gene is TRBJ2-1, the V gene TRBV19; 8 bases align to TRBD2. CDR1 and CDR2 from the germline V gene are LNHDA and SQIVND (reference sequence). The V gene end was trimmed by 6 bases and the J gene end by 0 bases; junction bases not matched to a gene: 7. The CDR3 runs to 16 residues.

The genes are TRBV11-1 and TRBJ2-2, with D unclear. Germline V gene lookup returns CDR1 SGHAT and CDR2 FQDESV (reference sequence). Trimming stripped 2 bases from V and 3 bases from J, with 7 bases between. CDR3 length: 14 residues. DNA for the CDR3: TGTGCCAGCAGCTTACTCCGGGACACCGGGGAGCTGTTTTTT. This sequence encodes CASSLLRDTGELFF.

Remarks on this clone: At one end the junction does not follow the germline gene, possibly because of a read error. CDR3 DNA: TGTGCCTGGAGTGTAGGCCTATTCCGGGACAGCATCTTC. Translation: CAWSVGLFRDSIF. This chain uses TRBV30 with TRBJ1-2, with 7 bases aligning to TRBD1. Germline values: CDR1 GTSNPN, CDR2 SVGIG (reference sequence). There are 13 residues in the CDR3.

The chain combines TRBV27 with TRBJ1-1, with D tentatively TRBD1 (5 bases). V lost 3 bases and J 1 base, leaving 18 bases between the germline ends. The CDR3 has 17 residues. Germline loops: CDR1 MNHEY, CDR2 SMNVEV (reference sequence). CDR3: CASSFLQGGKRNTEAFF. In DNA form, the CDR3 reads TGTGCCAGCAGTTTCCTCCAGGGAGGGAAGAGGAACACTGAAGCTTTCTTT.

This sequence joins TRBV7-3 and TRBJ2-3, with D possibly matching TRBD1 (6 bases). Germline assignment: CDR1 SGHTA and CDR2 FQGTGA. CDR3 length equals 15 residues. The V end was cut by 5 bases, the J end by 0 bases, with 12 bases between. DNA for the CDR3: TGTGCCAGCAGCCCAGGGGCCTCCAGCACAGATACGCAGTATTTT. Protein product: CASSPGASSTDTQYF. The full variable domain, with the rest looked up from reference TRBV7-3 and TRBJ2-3, is GAGVSQTPSNKVTEKGKYVELRCDPISGHTALYWYRQSLGQGPEFLIYFQGTGAADDSGLPNDRFFAVRPEGSVSTLKIQRTERGDSAVYLCASSPGASSTDTQYFGPGTRLTVL.

This chain links TRBV2 with TRBJ2-2; 7 positions match TRBD2. The length of the CDR3 is 14 residues. Germline trimming cut 3 bases from V and 4 bases from J; bases unmatched to any gene: 2. CDR1 SNHLY and CDR2 FYNNEI come from the germline V gene. CDR3 DNA sequence: TGTGCCAGCAGTGAGGGGGGGTTCACCGGGGAGCTGTTTTTT. Its protein is CASSEGGFTGELFF.

This clone was recorded only once. This rearrangement joins TRBV19 to TRBJ1-1, with 7 bases that match TRBD1. V lost 9 bases, J lost 4 bases, and 14 bases stayed unmatched. Germline CDR1 reads LNHDA; CDR2 reads SQIVND (reference sequence). CDR3 length: 15 residues. The CDR3 DNA follows: TGTGCCAGCGCGTGGACAGGTCGGCCGCCCACTGAAGCTTTCTTT. It translates to CASAWTGRPPTEAFF. Drawing the rest from reference TRBV19 and TRBJ1-1, the complete variable domain is DGGITQSPKYLFRKEGQNVTLSCEQNLNHDAMYWYRQDPGQGLRLIYYSQIVNDFQKGDIAEGYSVSREKKESFPLTVTSAQKNPTAFYLCASAWTGRPPTEAFFGQGTRLTVV.

The chain carries TRBV7-6 and TRBJ2-1, with D hard to call. V was pared by 1 base and J by 3 bases, with 10 bases between. CDR1 and CDR2 (germline): SGHVS, FNYEAQ. The length of the CDR3 is 15 residues. CDR3 protein: CASSLEPSIYNEQFF. CDR3 nucleotide sequence: TGTGCCAGCAGCTTAGAGCCTAGTATCTACAATGAGCAGTTCTTC.

V usage is TRBV2 and J usage is TRBJ1-2, with D tentatively TRBD1 (6 bases). The germline V gene has CDR1 SNHLY and CDR2 FYNNEI. V lost 6 bases, J lost 1 base, and 12 bases lay in between. The CDR3 is 14 amino acids. The CDR3 sequence is CASSQTGFNYGYTF. Written as DNA, the CDR3 is TGTGCCAGCAGCCAGACAGGATTTAACTATGGCTACACCTTC.

The CDR3 nucleotides read TGTGCCAGCAGAGGCAGGGGGCTGAACGGTGAAGCTTTCTTT. Translating it yields CASRGRGLNGEAFF. V is TRBV3-1 (or the pseudogene TRBV3-2) and J is TRBJ1-1, with 8 bases aligning to TRBD1. Germline CDR1 and CDR2: LGHDT and YNNKEL (reference sequence). V was clipped by 6 bases and J by 7 bases; unmatched bases: 10. The CDR3 contains 14 residues.

The rearrangement uses TRBV27 and TRBJ2-7; D is undetermined. The CDR3 extends over 14 amino acids. Trimming removed 2 bases from V and 0 bases from J, with 8 bases in between. Germline V gene sequence: CDR1 MNHEY, CDR2 SMNVEV (reference sequence). The CDR3 region has the DNA TGTGCCAGCAGTTTAGGAGAATTCTCCTACGAGCAGTACTTC. This encodes CASSLGEFSYEQYF.

This clone was recorded only once. The chain carries TRBV24-1 and TRBJ2-7, with 7 bases lining up with TRBD1. Germline assignment: CDR1 KGHDR and CDR2 SFDVKD. Losses at the gene ends were 5 bases for V and 2 bases for J; bases not matched to a gene: 8. CDR3 length equals 15 residues. The CDR3, as DNA: TGTGCCACCAGTGCCCTTGGGGGACAGACCTACGAGCAGTACTTC. Translation gives CATSALGGQTYEQYF.

As DNA, the CDR3 is TGCGCCAGCAGCTCCAGGGGGAGTTGGAATTCCTACAATGAGCAGTTCTTC. It translates to CASSSRGSWNSYNEQFF. The chain uses TRBV5-1 and TRBJ2-1; 7 nucleotides line up with TRBD1. Per germline, CDR1 SGHRS and CDR2 YFSETQ. CDR3 length: 17 amino acids. With V trimmed by 3 bases and J by 1 base, 10 bases remained unmatched.

The chain combines TRBV11-3 with TRBJ2-3; possibly TRBD1 for D (6 bases). Germline V gene sequence: CDR1 SGHNT, CDR2 YENEEA. This CDR3 is built from 14 residues. Deletions cut 6 bases from V and 2 bases from J, with 12 bases between. CDR3 in amino acids: CASSRGQTTDTQYF. DNA of the CDR3: TGTGCCAGCAGTCGAGGACAGACCACAGATACGCAGTATTTT.

The chain uses TRBV7-6 and TRBJ2-2; 7 nucleotides align to TRBD1. The V and J ends lost 1 base and 4 bases, in that order; junction bases with no gene match: 3. CDR3 size: 15 residues. Looked up from germline, CDR1 is SGHVS and CDR2 is FNYEAQ. CDR3 sequence: CASSLEGAGTGELFF. In nucleotides, the CDR3 is TGTGCCAGCAGCTTAGAGGGGGCGGGCACCGGGGAGCTGTTTTTT.

This chain connects TRBV15 to TRBJ2-1; 10 positions match TRBD2. Germline loops: CDR1 LNHNV, CDR2 YYDKDF (reference sequence). After removal of 0 bases from V and 0 bases from J, the junction contained 5 bases not matched to a gene. The CDR3 loop spans 18 amino acids. CDR3 residues: CATSRDPAGGSSYNEQFF. The CDR3 bases are TGTGCCACCAGCAGAGATCCAGCGGGAGGGAGCTCCTACAATGAGCAGTTCTTC. The full variable domain, completed using reference TRBV15 and TRBJ2-1, is DAMVIQNPRYQVTQFGKPVTLSCSQTLNHNVMYWYQQKSSQAPKLLFHYYDKDFNNEADTPDNFQSRRPNTSFCFLDIRSPGLGDTAMYLCATSRDPAGGSSYNEQFFGPGTRLTVL.

The chain uses TRBV6-5 and TRBJ1-6; 8 bases are shared with TRBD1. There are 15 residues in the CDR3. Trimming at V came to 6 bases and at J to 4 bases, leaving 5 bases not matched to a gene. CDR1 and CDR2 (germline): MNHEY, SVGAGI. The CDR3 sequence is CASRYRTGYNSPLHF. The CDR3 coding sequence is TGTGCCAGCAGATACAGGACAGGGTATAATTCACCCCTCCACTTT.

The J gene is TRBJ2-2, the V gene TRBV18, with D hard to call. V gave up 6 bases and J gave up 7 bases, with 15 bases separating them. CDR1 is KGHSH and CDR2 is LQKENI in the germline V gene. The CDR3 loop spans 14 amino acids. This chain's CDR3 is CASSPRWSGGELFF. The CDR3 DNA sequence: TGTGCCAGCTCTCCCAGGTGGTCCGGCGGGGAGCTGTTTTTT.